The present entry profiles one TCR beta chain with its context. Its matching antigen is unknown. Version v3.0 of the immunoSEQ assay ran at survey level. The target of sequencing was roughly 40,000-50,000 T-cell genomes per sample. Some clones are missing from TCRdb's copy, which holds only in-frame ones; the method was immunoSEQ multiplex PCR. The sample contains about 16,000 clones, about 79% of which appear only once. CDR3 length: 16 amino acids. The sample is drawn from a study of long-term antiretroviral therapy in people with HIV. Study-wide results and caveats: Possibly under older ART regimens, blood was drawn between the mid-2000s and the late 2010s.

The sequencing used unsorted PBMCs, collected 1.5 years before starting antiretroviral therapy. The gene calls are TRBV21-1 and TRBJ2-5; TRBD1 is taken as the D call from the table, unchecked against the DNA. TRBV21-1 counts as a pseudogene. The sequence came from a woman in her fifties or sixties with HIV. The CDR3 spells CASHHSEPHQGETQYF. The CDR3, as DNA: TGTGCCAGTCACCACTCCGAGCCCCATCAGGGAGAGACCCAGTACTTC.